This TCR beta chain is from a study of cytomegalovirus exposure and HLA in healthy donors. As to this clone: Its specificity is not known.

Generated by immunoSEQ multiplex PCR, the TCRdb table keeps only in-frame clones and is missing some. The repertoire holds 90,000 to 100,000 clones, around 90% seen once, with 3.9% in the top ten. Germline CDR1 reads LNHDA; CDR2 reads SQIVND (reference sequence). This CDR3 spans 14 amino acids. V dropped 5 bases and J dropped 2; count of bases not matched to a gene: 5. Study findings and constraints: Cytomegalovirus association was listed for 150 or so TCR beta chains.

V usage is TRBV19 and J usage is TRBJ1-1, with 7 bases identical to TRBD1. Sequenced material: PBMCs. The TCR sequence derives from a woman aged 25-40 years in good health and CMV-seronegative. The CDR3 nucleotides read TGTGCCAGTAGTGTGACAGGGCGAAACACTGAAGCTTTCTTT. It codes for CASSVTGRNTEAFF.